This TCR beta chain was captured by sequencing in a study of CXCR3-negative and CXCR3-positive naive CD8 T cells. The libraries of TRB cDNA were prepared using 5' RACE with UMI labels. After re-calling the 5' RACE reads, TCRdb lists one entry per CDR3 protein, DNA absent. Its listing shows 45,000 or so distinct CDR3 sequences. General observations from the study: Memory cells showed distinct TRBV-TRBJ patterns, while the two naive subsets matched.

By frequency, this clonotype is medium-sized. Its antigen is unidentified. The CDR3 has 19 amino acids. Looked up from germline, CDR1 is LGHNA and CDR2 is YSLEER. The rearrangement uses TRBV4-3 and TRBJ2-1; without DNA, the TCRdb call of TRBD2 cannot be checked. This receptor was obtained from a human donor in good health. Some clones in this sample may be carry-over from other donors' samples. The sample consisted of memory CD8+ T cells from blood. CDR3 protein: CASSQTPDPSGGAFVEQFF.